This entry lists 5 T cell receptor beta chains sequenced from one sample in a study of molecular identifiers for immune sequencing clone quantification. MiXCR was run by TCRdb on the PCR reads, yielding one entry per CDR3 protein. The sample consists of around 480,000 distinct CDR3 sequences, over 20% of them appearing once. Sequencing was carried out using naive CD8+ T cells from blood, with Jurkat cell RNA spiked in. The sample's subset: FACS-sorted CD8+CD4-CCR7+CD45RA+ naive T cells. The receptors stem from a human donor in good health. Some libraries in this study had Jurkat cell RNA spiked in.

The genes are TRBV25-1 and TRBJ1-5; weak D call: TRBD1 (5 bases). The CDR3 length is 14 residues. Trimming took 3 bases from V and 7 from J, leaving 13 bases between them. The germline CDR1 and CDR2 sequences are MGHDK and SYGVNS. The CDR3 loop reads CASSEGPILQPQHF. In DNA form, the CDR3 reads TGTGCCAGCAGTGAGGGACCGATCCTCCAGCCCCAGCATTTT. The entire variable domain, with the rest obtained from reference TRBV25-1 and TRBJ1-5, is as follows: EADIYQTPRYLVIGTGKKITLECSQTMGHDKMYWYQQDPGMELHLIHYSYGVNSTEKGDLSSESTVSRIRTEHFPLTLESARPSHTSQYLCASSEGPILQPQHFGDGTRLSIL.

This clonotype was recorded many times. This chain uses TRBV7-2 with TRBJ1-1; D not certain. V was pared by 5 bases and J by 6 bases, with 7 bases between. The CDR3 spans 11 residues. Per germline, CDR1 SGHTA and CDR2 FQGNSA. The CDR3 loop reads CASSPHPEAFF. In DNA form, the CDR3 reads TGTGCCAGCAGCCCACACCCTGAAGCTTTCTTT.

J is TRBJ2-3 and V is TRBV6-5, with 8 positions matching TRBD1. The J segment lost 4 bases and the V segment lost 5 bases, leaving 11 bases of the junction unmatched. In germline, CDR1 is MNHEY, CDR2 SVGAGI. The CDR3 runs to 16 residues. The CDR3, as DNA: TGTGCCAGCAGTATCCACGGACAGGGTACTGCAGATACGCAGTATTTT. Its protein is CASSIHGQGTADTQYF.

This clonotype showed up many times. The V and J genes are TRBV25-1 and TRBJ2-3, with TRBD2 as a possible D gene (5 bases). The germline gives CDR1 MGHDK, CDR2 SYGVNS. Trimming pared 1 base from V and 3 bases from J, leaving 14 bases between. CDR3 length: 16 amino acids. The DNA of the CDR3 is TGTGCCAGCAGTGAATTGGTGGGAGCTGGGACAGATACGCAGTATTTT. This codes for CASSELVGAGTDTQYF.

This clonotype was counted only a few times. J is TRBJ2-7 and V is TRBV7-9, with D perhaps matching TRBD1 or TRBD2 (5 bases each). Trimming left V 6 bases short and J 2 bases short, with 17 bases between. CDR3 size: 15 residues. Germline values: CDR1 SEHNR, CDR2 FQNEAQ (reference sequence). The CDR3 coding sequence is TGTGCCAGCAGTGGATACGGGACGGATCCCTACGAGCAGTACTTC. Translated, it gives CASSGYGTDPYEQYF.